The rows below give T cell receptor beta chains drawn from one sample of a study of beta chain features in type 1 diabetes. Assay used: immunoSEQ multiplex PCR; TCRdb lists only in-frame clones, some missing. This table has hundreds of thousands of clones, roughly 10% appearing once. The sequenced sample consisted of naive CD4+ T cells from blood. These receptors were taken from a woman aged 18-29 years in good health. Both conserved end residues are part of each CDR3. The D gene is left open where the match is weak. Some rows have no size entry. The others give once, few or many, or a class for an expanded clone.

size,V,J,D,CDR3,DNA
few,TRBV7-9,TRBJ2-1,.,CASSPIRASSSYNEQFF,TGTGCCAGCAGCCCAATCCGAGCCTCGAGCTCCTACAATGAGCAGTTCTTC
.,TRBV29-1,TRBJ2-1,TRBD2,CSVASGGAYEQFF,TGCAGCGTTGCTAGCGGGGGGGCCTATGAGCAGTTCTTC
few,TRBV7-2,TRBJ2-5,.,CASSLVTVLKETQYF,TGTGCCAGCAGCTTGGTGACCGTACTAAAAGAGACCCAGTACTTC
.,TRBV18,TRBJ1-1,.,CASSPLEGPNTEAFF,TGTGCCAGCTCACCCCTGGAGGGCCCGAACACTGAAGCTTTCTTT
.,TRBV14,TRBJ1-2,.,CASSQDGTASYTF,TGTGCCAGCAGCCAAGATGGGACTGCCAGCTACACCTTC
few,TRBV11-1,TRBJ1-3,.,CASSPRQRHSGNTIYF,TGTGCCAGCAGCCCTCGACAGCGACACTCTGGAAACACCATATATTTT
.,TRBV23-1,TRBJ1-2,.,CASSQSMGGLCYTF,TGCGCCAGCAGTCAGAGTATGGGGGGATTGTGCTACACCTTC
.,TRBV6-4,TRBJ2-1,.,CASSARRMDEQFF,TGTGCCAGCAGTGCTCGACGGATGGATGAGCAGTTCTTC
few,TRBV7-8,TRBJ2-1,.,CASSHSSAVSYNEQFF,TGTGCCAGCAGCCACTCCAGCGCAGTATCCTACAATGAGCAGTTCTTC
.,TRBV9,TRBJ1-1,TRBD1,CASSLSDRGNTEAFF,TGTGCCAGCAGCCTAAGCGACAGGGGTAACACTGAAGCTTTCTTT
few,TRBV23-1,TRBJ1-3,.,CASSRGGHGNTIYF,TGCGCCAGCAGTCGGGGGGGCCACGGAAACACCATATATTTT
few,TRBV4-2,TRBJ1-2,.,CASSQDDHRALYGYTF,TGTGCCAGCAGCCAAGATGATCACAGGGCGCTATATGGCTACACCTTC
.,TRBV18,TRBJ2-1,.,CASSPVSMGEQFF,TGTGCCAGCTCACCAGTTAGTATGGGTGAGCAGTTCTTC
.,TRBV7-2,TRBJ2-6,.,CASSAAGANVLTF,TGTGCCAGCAGCGCCGCTGGGGCCAACGTCCTGACTTTC
few,TRBV2,TRBJ1-1,.,CASKDLGMNTEAFF,TGTGCCAGCAAGGATCTGGGTATGAACACTGAAGCTTTCTTT
few,TRBV29-1,TRBJ2-2,.,CSVGGRKGNTGELFF,TGCAGCGTTGGGGGCCGGAAGGGAAACACCGGGGAGCTGTTTTTT
.,TRBV7-2,TRBJ2-1,.,CASSLRQTDEQFF,TGTGCCAGCAGCTTACGCCAGACCGATGAGCAGTTCTTC
.,TRBV5-1,TRBJ2-2,.,CASSLAANTGELFF,TGCGCCAGCAGCTTGGCCGCAAACACCGGGGAGCTGTTTTTT
.,TRBV4-1,TRBJ2-5,TRBD2,CASSQHPLAGGRAGETQYF,TGCGCCAGCAGCCAACACCCACTAGCGGGGGGGCGTGCGGGTGAGACCCAGTACTTC
.,TRBV6-1,TRBJ2-2,TRBD2,CASSVVPSGPNTGELFF,TGTGCCAGCAGTGTCGTACCTAGCGGCCCGAACACCGGGGAGCTGTTTTTT
few,TRBV4-1,TRBJ2-1,.,CASSKVSTGISYNEQFF,TGCGCCAGCAGCAAGGTATCAACAGGAATCTCCTACAATGAGCAGTTCTTC
.,TRBV6-4,TRBJ2-3,.,CASSGFPGTTDTQYF,TGTGCCAGCAGTGGTTTTCCGGGGACTACAGATACGCAGTATTTT
few,TRBV29-1,TRBJ2-3,.,CSVEDLVRRGPQPQYF,TGCAGCGTTGAAGATTTGGTTCGGCGGGGGCCACAACCGCAGTATTTT
few,TRBV28,TRBJ2-1,.,CASSTAASSYNEQFF,TGTGCCAGCAGTACAGCGGCGAGCTCCTACAATGAGCAGTTCTTC
.,TRBV28,TRBJ2-5,TRBD1,CASSGDSLLQETQYF,TGTGCCAGCAGTGGGGACAGCCTCCTACAAGAGACCCAGTACTTC
few,TRBV21-1,TRBJ2-3,.,CASSKYFRTSGRCCTDTQYF,TGTGCCAGCAGCAAATATTTTCGGACTAGCGGGAGATGCTGCACAGATACGCAGTATTTT
.,TRBV4-2,TRBJ2-5,.,CASSETGPGTETQYF,TGTGCCAGCAGCGAAACGGGGCCAGGGACAGAGACCCAGTACTTC
.,TRBV4-3,TRBJ2-6,.,CASSQRDTDVLTF,TGCGCCAGCAGCCAGAGGGATACCGACGTCCTGACTTTC
few,TRBV29-1,TRBJ2-7,TRBD1,CSVAGTGGFDEQYF,TGCAGCGTCGCCGGGACAGGGGGTTTCGACGAGCAGTACTTC
.,TRBV7-2,TRBJ2-7,.,CASSLSATYEQYF,TGTGCCAGCAGCTTATCCGCGACCTACGAGCAGTACTTC
few,TRBV7-2,TRBJ2-1,TRBD2,CASSRRTSGRANEQFF,TGTGCCAGCAGCCGTCGAACTAGCGGGAGGGCCAATGAGCAGTTCTTC
few,TRBV7-2,TRBJ2-3,TRBD2,CASSSPRDSGGPGTDTQYF,TGTGCCAGCAGCTCCCCGCGGGATAGCGGGGGGCCCGGCACAGATACGCAGTATTTT
.,TRBV25-1,TRBJ2-7,.,CASSEWGPRYEQYF,TGTGCCAGCAGTGAATGGGGCCCGCGCTACGAGCAGTACTTC
.,TRBV4-2,TRBJ2-1,.,CASSPTPSRTKGVDQFF,TGTGCCAGCAGCCCGACGCCTAGTCGGACAAAGGGGGTGGATCAGTTCTTC
few,TRBV7-9,TRBJ1-1,.,CASSSRTNTEAFF,TGTGCCAGCAGCTCTCGAACGAACACTGAAGCTTTCTTT
.,TRBV27,TRBJ2-3,.,CASSTPSRDTDTQYF,TGTGCCAGCAGTACCCCAAGCAGGGACACAGATACGCAGTATTTT
.,TRBV5-1,TRBJ2-1,.,CASSPTAGDNEQFF,TGCGCCAGCAGCCCGACGGCAGGGGACAATGAGCAGTTCTTC
few,TRBV4-2,TRBJ2-3,TRBD2,CASSRFSGSDDTQYF,TGTGCCAGCAGCCGATTTAGCGGGAGTGATGATACGCAGTATTTT
.,TRBV30,TRBJ2-1,.,CAWAPLATSYNEQFF,TGTGCCTGGGCCCCGTTAGCGACCTCCTACAATGAGCAGTTCTTC
.,TRBV29-1,TRBJ2-5,.,CSGGSLLGSETQYF,TGCAGCGGGGGGAGTTTGTTAGGCTCAGAGACCCAGTACTTC
few,TRBV7-9,TRBJ2-1,.,CASTGSSEQFF,TGTGCCAGCACAGGGTCGAGTGAGCAGTTCTTC
.,TRBV4-3,TRBJ2-1,.,CASSWASYNEQFF,TGCGCCAGCAGCTGGGCATCCTACAATGAGCAGTTCTTC
few,TRBV28,TRBJ2-4,TRBD2,CASSHPIWTSIDIQYF,TGTGCCAGCAGCCACCCGATATGGACTAGTATTGACATTCAGTACTTC
many,TRBV14,TRBJ2-7,TRBD2,CASSQRNLAGGEQYF,TGTGCCAGCAGCCAAAGGAATCTAGCGGGAGGAGAGCAGTACTTC
.,TRBV25-1,TRBJ2-6,.,CASSPGGANVLTF,TGTGCCAGCAGTCCAGGGGGGGCCAACGTCCTGACTTTC
few,TRBV4-1,TRBJ1-5,.,CASSQRRGNSDNQPQHF,TGCGCCAGCAGCCAAAGGCGAGGTAACAGCGACAATCAGCCCCAGCATTTT
.,TRBV30,TRBJ1-2,.,CAWRARGGAPYGYTF,TGTGCCTGGAGGGCTCGCGGGGGAGCCCCTTATGGCTACACCTTC
.,TRBV7-2,TRBJ2-5,.,CASSAGALQTQYF,TGTGCCAGCAGCGCCGGGGCGTTACAGACCCAGTACTTC
few,TRBV28,TRBJ2-3,TRBD2,CASSLVGRGNTQYF,TGTGCCAGCAGTCTCGTCGGGAGGGGAAATACGCAGTATTTT
few,TRBV5-1,TRBJ2-5,TRBD2,CASSLGTSGAYQETQYF,TGCGCCAGCAGCTTGGGCACTAGCGGAGCGTACCAAGAGACCCAGTACTTC
few,TRBV6-6,TRBJ2-1,.,CASRPRGSSYNEQFF,TGTGCCAGCAGACCGCGGGGATCCTCCTACAATGAGCAGTTCTTC
few,TRBV15,TRBJ2-7,TRBD1,CATSRGLGQGAREYF,TGTGCCACCAGCAGAGGTCTTGGCCAGGGGGCGAGGGAGTACTTC
.,TRBV5-1,TRBJ1-2,.,CASSSGLDYGYTF,TGCGCCAGCAGCTCAGGCCTTGACTATGGCTACACCTTC
.,TRBV28,TRBJ1-2,.,CASSPPREDGYTF,TGTGCCAGCAGTCCCCCGAGGGAGGATGGCTACACCTTC
.,TRBV30,TRBJ2-5,TRBD2,CAWGSSGGQQYF,TGTGCCTGGGGCTCTAGCGGGGGACAGCAGTACTTC
.,TRBV15,TRBJ2-1,TRBD2,CATGSSARGSEQFF,TGTGCCACCGGGTCGTCGGCGCGGGGGAGTGAGCAGTTCTTC
few,TRBV7-6,TRBJ2-5,.,CASSLTASQETQYF,TGTGCCAGCAGCTTAACGGCTAGCCAAGAGACCCAGTACTTC
few,TRBV7-2,TRBJ1-6,.,CASSSISGSPLHF,TGTGCCAGCAGTAGTATATCGGGGTCACCCCTCCACTTT
few,TRBV5-4,TRBJ1-4,.,CASSRSGAANEKLFF,TGTGCCAGCAGTCGGTCCGGGGCCGCCAATGAAAAACTGTTTTTT